A selection of T cell receptor beta chains follows, all from one sample in a study of OX40 agonist ivuxolimab in advanced cancers. Data came from immunoSEQ multiplex PCR; TCRdb stores just in-frame clones and leaves some out. The table includes under 90,000 clones, 75% to 90% detected once. Sequenced here: CD4+ or CD8+ T cells sorted from blood, sampled in a trial of the OX40 agonist ivuxolimab. All receptors come from an adult with an advanced solid tumor such as melanoma, head and neck, liver or kidney cancer. Both conserved end residues are part of each CDR3. The D gene is left open where the match is weak. The listing skips clone size in some rows; elsewhere it reads once, few, many or a size class.

-	TRBV29-1	TRBJ2-4	-	TGCAGCGTTGAACCTCCGGGACTGAAAAACATTCAGTACTTC	CSVEPPGLKNIQYF
few	TRBV7-7	TRBJ1-4	-	TGTGCTAGCAGCTTAGGACCGCAGGGAAAACTGTTTTTT	CASSLGPQGKLFF
-	TRBV30	TRBJ2-7	TRBD2	TGTGCCTCAAATCCGGGACTAGGGTACGACGAGCAGTACTTC	CASNPGLGYDEQYF
-	TRBV7-2	TRBJ1-5	TRBD1	TGTGCCAGCAGCTTAACCGGGACAGGGCTTATTCAGCCCCAGCATTTT	CASSLTGTGLIQPQHF
-	TRBV27	TRBJ2-7	TRBD2	TGTGCCAGCTGGACGGGACTAGCGGGAAGCGAGCAGTACTTC	CASWTGLAGSEQYF
once	TRBV5-8	TRBJ2-5	-	TGTGCCAGCAGCTTGACGGACCCGGAAGGGACCCAGTACTTC	CASSLTDPEGTQYF
-	TRBV27	TRBJ1-4	-	TGTGCCAGCACAAAATGGGGGGGGGTCGGAGAAAAACTGTTTTTT	CASTKWGGVGEKLFF
-	TRBV20-1	TRBJ1-1	-	TGCAGTGCTAGATCTTTGGGGTGGGCTTTCTTT	CSARSLGWAFF
once	TRBV19	TRBJ1-4	TRBD1	TGTGCCAGTAGTAGGGACAGGGCTGAAAAACTGTTTTTT	CASSRDRAEKLFF
-	TRBV2	TRBJ1-2	-	TGTGCCAGCAGTGGACAGGTCGCGGACTATGGCTACACCTTC	CASSGQVADYGYTF
-	TRBV29-1	TRBJ2-3	-	TGCAGCGGTTTAACTGGGACAGATACGCAGTATTTT	CSGLTGTDTQYF
-	TRBV4-3	TRBJ1-2	-	TGCGCCAGCAGCCGCGCAGGGTCCTATGGCTACACCTTC	CASSRAGSYGYTF
-	TRBV18	TRBJ2-1	TRBD1	TGTGCCAGCTCACCAGGGACAGGTACATACAATGAGCAGTTCTTC	CASSPGTGTYNEQFF
-	TRBV7-9	TRBJ1-2	TRBD1	TGTGCCAGCAGCTACCGAACGACAGGGAGGTCTGGCTATGGCTACACCTTC	CASSYRTTGRSGYGYTF
once	TRBV4-3	TRBJ1-5	-	TGCGCCAGCAGCCAAGGACGCGGGCTTTATCAGCCCCAGCATTTT	CASSQGRGLYQPQHF
-	TRBV5-5	TRBJ2-5	TRBD2	TGTGCCAGCAGCCAGCCGGGACTAGCGGGGAAAGGAGAGACCCAGTACTTC	CASSQPGLAGKGETQYF
once	TRBV10-3	TRBJ2-1	TRBD2	TGTGCCATCAGTGAGAGGACTAGCGGGGGAGGATCCTACAATGAGCAGTTCTTC	CAISERTSGGGSYNEQFF
-	TRBV5-1	TRBJ2-1	TRBD2	TGCGCCAGCACACCCGAGCCCGGGACTAGCGGGAGGGCCCCCAACAATGAGCAGTTCTTC	CASTPEPGTSGRAPNNEQFF
-	TRBV5-5	TRBJ2-7	-	TGTGCCAGCACCAACCGGGACCTTGGGTCCTACGAGCAGTACTTC	CASTNRDLGSYEQYF
-	TRBV10-3	TRBJ2-7	TRBD1	TGTGCCATCAGTTCCCCCGGGACAGGGCTCTACGAGCAGTACTTC	CAISSPGTGLYEQYF
-	TRBV9	TRBJ2-3	TRBD2	TGTGCCAGCAGCGTGAGCGGGAGGGCCCGGGGATCAGATACGCAGTATTTT	CASSVSGRARGSDTQYF
-	TRBV12-2	TRBJ1-3	-	TGTGCAAGTCGCTTAGGCAGGGAGAACGGAAACACCATATATTTT	CASRLGRENGNTIYF
-	TRBV2	TRBJ2-1	-	TGTGCCAGCAAGGGTTTTAGCCTTGTCGGGGATGAGCAGTTCTTC	CASKGFSLVGDEQFF
-	TRBV7-6	TRBJ2-5	-	TGTGCCAGCAGCCCCTCGATTCGGGTTGACAGGAACCAAGAGACCCAGTACTTC	CASSPSIRVDRNQETQYF
-	TRBV30	TRBJ2-6	-	TGTGCCTGGACAATTGGAGGGGGCATTGGGGCCAACGTCCTGACTTTC	CAWTIGGGIGANVLTF
-	TRBV6-5	TRBJ2-3	-	TGTGCCAGCAGTTGGGCAAGGACAGATACGCAGTATTTT	CASSWARTDTQYF
-	TRBV9	TRBJ2-3	-	TGTGCCAGCAGCGTGGCGGGGTCCGCAGATACGCAGTATTTT	CASSVAGSADTQYF
-	TRBV2	TRBJ2-3	-	TGTGCCAGCAGTGAAGTTGGCAAAACAGATACGCAGTATTTT	CASSEVGKTDTQYF
-	TRBV7-9	TRBJ1-2	-	TGTGCCAGCAGCCGAGTGGACTATGGCTACACCTTC	CASSRVDYGYTF
once	TRBV15	TRBJ2-1	TRBD2	TGTGCCACCAGCAGAGAACTAGCGTCGAGGAATGAGCAGTTCTTC	CATSRELASRNEQFF
-	TRBV6-1	TRBJ1-2	TRBD1	TGTGCCAGCAACGACAGGGAGAGTGGCTACACCTTC	CASNDRESGYTF
-	TRBV7-2	TRBJ2-5	TRBD2	TGTGCCAGCAGCTTAGTTTCGGGAGGACGAGAGACCCAGTACTTC	CASSLVSGGRETQYF
-	TRBV25-1	TRBJ1-2	-	TGTGCCAGCACCAAAAGTGGGGGGGCTAGGGGCTACACCTTC	CASTKSGGARGYTF
-	TRBV4-2	TRBJ2-7	-	TGTGCCAGCAGCCAGGTGGGTGGCGGGCAGTACTTC	CASSQVGGGQYF
-	TRBV28	TRBJ1-2	TRBD1	TGTGCCAGCAGTTTTTGGAGACAGGGAGGGAATGGCTACACCTTC	CASSFWRQGGNGYTF
-	TRBV28	TRBJ1-6	TRBD1	TGTGCCAGCAGACCTATTAGGACAGGGGGCGGTTCACCCCTCCACTTT	CASRPIRTGGGSPLHF
few	TRBV7-9	TRBJ2-2	-	TGTGCCAGCAGCCCATTGGGGGGCCAAACCGGGGAGCTGTTTTTT	CASSPLGGQTGELFF
-	TRBV6-1	TRBJ1-5	-	TGTGCCAGCAGTGCCCGGGACGGGGGGAGTAATCAGCCCCAGCATTTT	CASSARDGGSNQPQHF
-	TRBV5-1	TRBJ2-2	-	TGCGCCAGCAGCTTGGTTCCGGGGGTAGGGACCGGGGAGCTGTTTTTT	CASSLVPGVGTGELFF
-	TRBV19	TRBJ1-4	-	TGTGCCAGTAGTATCCCTCAGTTGAGGGAAAAACTGTTTTTT	CASSIPQLREKLFF
-	TRBV2	TRBJ1-2	-	TGTGCCAGCAGTGAAGGTATAGGGCGCTATGGCTACACCTTC	CASSEGIGRYGYTF
-	TRBV28	TRBJ1-2	-	TGTGCCAGCAGTTTTGGGGCCAGGGGAAACTATGGCTACACCTTC	CASSFGARGNYGYTF
-	TRBV6-5	TRBJ1-6	TRBD1	TGTGCCAGCAGTGCCGACAGGGCTCATAATTCACCCCTCCACTTT	CASSADRAHNSPLHF
-	TRBV20-1	TRBJ2-3	-	TGCAGTGCCCGACGCACAGATACGCAGTATTTT	CSARRTDTQYF
once	TRBV5-8	TRBJ2-5	TRBD2	TGTGCCAGCAGCTTTCAGCAACGGGGGGGAGAGACCCAGTACTTC	CASSFQQRGGETQYF
-	TRBV5-1	TRBJ2-2	-	TGCGCCAGCAGCTTTACCGGAACGAACACCGGGGAGCTGTTTTTT	CASSFTGTNTGELFF
-	TRBV28	TRBJ2-5	TRBD2	TGTGCCAGCAGTTTAGGGGGAGGGGAAGAGACCCAGTACTTC	CASSLGGGEETQYF
-	TRBV11-3	TRBJ2-5	TRBD2	TGTGCCAGCAGCTCGTTAGCGGGGGAAGAGACCCAGTACTTC	CASSSLAGEETQYF
-	TRBV27	TRBJ2-5	-	TGTGCCAGCAGTTTAAGGCCCCAAGAGACCCAGTACTTC	CASSLRPQETQYF
-	TRBV7-2	TRBJ1-1	-	TGTGCCAGCAGCCCTATGAGTTCGGGTACTGAAGCTTTCTTT	CASSPMSSGTEAFF
once	TRBV5-1	TRBJ1-1	TRBD1	TGCGCCAGCAGACCTACTTTGGACAGGGCCACTGAAGCTTTCTTT	CASRPTLDRATEAFF
-	TRBV5-1	TRBJ2-1	-	TGCGCCAGCAGCTCGGACAATGAGCAGTTCTTC	CASSSDNEQFF
-	TRBV5-6	TRBJ2-5	TRBD2	TGTGCCAGCAGCTTGGCAGGCGGGAGAGTAGAGACCCAGTACTTC	CASSLAGGRVETQYF
-	TRBV5-4	TRBJ1-4	-	TGTGCCAGCAGCGGAGAACAGGGACATGAAAAACTGTTTTTT	CASSGEQGHEKLFF
few	TRBV6-1	TRBJ1-2	TRBD1	TGTGCCAGCCGAGACAGGGGAAGAGACGATGGCTACACCTTC	CASRDRGRDDGYTF